The 24 T cell receptor beta chains reported below all come from one sample, sequenced in a study of early T cells in non-severe SARS-CoV-2 infection. TCRdb processed the 5' RACE reads anew with MiXCR; each CDR3 protein has one entry. The table has about 52,000 distinct CDR3 sequences, about 6.2% seen once. The sequencing sample was made of whole blood. These receptors came from an adult who was a healthcare worker with PCR-confirmed SARS-CoV-2 infection or an uninfected control (not recorded which).

This clonotype came up many times. The chain joins TRBV9 to TRBJ2-7, with a tentative D call TRBD2 (5 bases). The length of the CDR3 is 13 residues. Trimming left V 4 bases short and J 2 bases short, with 10 bases between. Per the germline V gene, CDR1 is SGDLS and CDR2 is YYNGEE. CDR3 in DNA: TGTGCCAGCAGCTACCGAGGGACCTACGAGCAGTACTTC. Its translation: CASSYRGTYEQYF.

This clonotype was counted at least ten times. The genes are TRBV20-1 and TRBJ2-7; D ambiguous. Germline V gene data show CDR1 as DFQATT and CDR2 as SNEGSKA (reference sequence). This CDR3 is 14 amino acids long. With 1 base removed from V and 2 bases from J, the gap between germline ends came to 12 bases. DNA of the CDR3: TGCAGTGCTAGAGCTTTCAGGCCACCCTACGAGCAGTACTTC. This translates into CSARAFRPPYEQYF.

This clonotype was seen many times. The V call is TRBV30, the J call TRBJ2-3; D is perhaps TRBD2 (5 bases). The CDR3 loop spans 15 amino acids. V lost 4 bases to trimming and J lost 2 bases, with 16 bases between them. Germline loops: CDR1 GTSNPN, CDR2 SVGIG (reference sequence). CDR3: CAWNTRKGLTDTQYF. DNA of the CDR3: TGTGCCTGGAATACTAGGAAGGGTCTCACAGATACGCAGTATTTT.

This clonotype has a count of ten or more. V and J are TRBV19 and TRBJ1-2, with no clear D. In germline, CDR1 is LNHDA, CDR2 SQIVND (reference sequence). V lost 3 bases and J lost 5, with 16 bases in between. The CDR3 sequence is 15 residues long. The DNA of the CDR3 is TGTGCCAGTAGTATCGGGCCTCCGCCCCTTTATGGCTACACCTTC. Protein product: CASSIGPPPLYGYTF.

The sample holds many counts of this clonotype. CDR3 nucleotides: TGTGCCAGCTCACCGGGTCGGTACGAGCAGTACTTC. Amino acids: CASSPGRYEQYF. The chain uses TRBV18 and TRBJ2-7, with unresolved D. Trimming shortened V by 3 bases and J by 4 bases, and 7 bases separated the two germline ends. Germline V gene data show CDR1 as KGHSH and CDR2 as LQKENI. CDR3 size: 12 residues.

This clonotype was seen ten or more times. The chain combines TRBV5-6 with TRBJ2-2; 10 bases match TRBD1. The trim removed 4 bases at V and 7 bases at J, leaving 10 bases unmatched. The CDR3 totals 16 residues. CDR1 and CDR2 (germline): SGHDT, YYEEEE. The CDR3 coding sequence is TGTGCCAGCAGCCTTCCAGACAGGGGGCCGGGCGGGGAGCTGTTTTTT. Protein product: CASSLPDRGPGGELFF.

V is TRBV15 and J is TRBJ1-5; perhaps TRBD1 as D (6 bases). Germline CDR1 and CDR2: LNHNV and YYDKDF (reference sequence). The V end was cut by 5 bases, the J end by 9 bases, with 23 bases between. This CDR3 contains 16 residues. This chain's CDR3 is CATSVAGQIIAWPQHF. The CDR3 DNA reads as TGTGCCACCAGCGTAGCGGGACAAATTATAGCGTGGCCCCAGCATTTT.

The sample holds many counts of this clonotype. J is TRBJ2-3 and V is TRBV30, with D maybe TRBD2 (7 bases). The CDR3 extends over 15 amino acids. Germline V gives CDR1 GTSNPN, CDR2 SVGIG (reference sequence). Deletions cut 8 bases from V and 7 bases from J, with 25 bases between. This chain's CDR3 is CASEFAGASWNTQYF. CDR3 sequence (DNA): TGTGCCAGCGAATTCGCGGGGGCGTCCTGGAATACGCAGTATTTT.

There are a few counts of this clonotype. The chain joins TRBV3-1 to TRBJ1-4; D is ambiguous. Germline-derived CDR1 and CDR2 are LGHDT and YNNKEL (reference sequence). The CDR3 is 15 amino acids. V shed 3 bases and J shed 12 bases, with 20 bases lying between them. In nucleotides, the CDR3 is TGTGCCAGCAGCCACCCACCGGGTCCTAACGAAGAACTGTTTTTT. It codes for CASSHPPGPNEELFF.

In DNA form, the CDR3 reads TGTGCCAGCAGCGCCCTGGAAATTGGCGAGCAGTACTTC. It codes for CASSALEIGEQYF. J is TRBJ2-7 and V is TRBV7-2, with unresolved D. CDR1 and CDR2 (germline): SGHTA, FQGNSA. This CDR3 is 13 amino acids long. Trimming removed 5 bases from V and 6 bases from J, with 14 bases in between.

This clonotype was detected a few times. The rearrangement joins TRBV5-6 to TRBJ2-5; D unresolved. Germline lookup yields CDR1 SGHDT and CDR2 YYEEEE. The V and J ends lost 7 bases and 0 bases respectively, with 16 bases between them. This CDR3 has 15 amino acids. The CDR3 protein is CASGVRYSYQETQYF. The CDR3 DNA is TGTGCCAGCGGCGTTCGGTACTCGTACCAAGAGACCCAGTACTTC.

This chain joins TRBV4-3 and TRBJ1-1; unclear D gene. The germline gives CDR1 LGHNA, CDR2 YSLEER. This CDR3 contains 15 residues. V lost 3 bases, J lost 4 bases, and 15 bases lay in between. CDR3 bases: TGCGCCAGCAGCCAGGCCCTTTGGACTCCCACTGAAGCTTTCTTT. The encoded protein is CASSQALWTPTEAFF.

The V call is TRBV11-2, the J call TRBJ2-1; maybe TRBD2 (6 bases). Trimming shortened V by 1 base and J by 0 bases, and 16 bases separated the two germline ends. The CDR3 length is 18 residues. Germline loops: CDR1 SGHAT, CDR2 FQNNGV. The CDR3 protein is CASSLVLSSATSYNEQFF. The CDR3 bases are TGTGCCAGCAGCTTAGTTTTGTCTAGCGCAACCTCCTACAATGAGCAGTTCTTC.

This chain joins TRBV19 and TRBJ2-7; perhaps TRBD2 as D (5 bases). Trimming took 2 bases from V and 2 from J, leaving 7 bases between them. The CDR3 consists of 13 residues. Per the germline V gene, CDR1 is LNHDA and CDR2 is SQIVND (reference sequence). The CDR3 loop is CASSINGAYEQYF. The CDR3 region has the DNA TGTGCCAGTAGTATAAACGGGGCCTACGAGCAGTACTTC.

This clonotype was seen repeatedly, ten times or more. The CDR3 region is CASSRTGSSYEQYF. In nucleotides, the CDR3 is TGTGCCAGCAGCCGGACGGGCAGCTCCTACGAGCAGTACTTC. The chain has TRBV27 and TRBJ2-7; D is unclear. V was cut by 6 bases and J by 0 bases, with 12 bases left in between. This CDR3 spans 14 amino acids. From germline, CDR1 is MNHEY and CDR2 SMNVEV (reference sequence).

At least ten counts were recorded for this clonotype. The chain carries TRBV11-3 and TRBJ2-1; 8 nucleotides match TRBD2. The CDR3 contains 15 residues. CDR1 is SGHNT, CDR2 YENEEA, per germline. The junction had 3 bases not matched to a gene; V was cut back by 2 bases and J by 3 bases. The CDR3 spells CASSLFSGGYNEQFF. CDR3 coding DNA: TGTGCCAGCAGCTTATTCAGCGGGGGCTACAATGAGCAGTTCTTC.

The V call is TRBV6-5, the J call TRBJ2-3; D is ambiguous. The V end was cut by 6 bases, the J end by 1 base, with 17 bases between. Looked up from germline, CDR1 is MNHEY and CDR2 is SVGAGI. This CDR3 region has 16 residues. The CDR3 loop reads CASRGDWAAGTDTQYF. CDR3 DNA sequence: TGTGCCAGCAGAGGCGATTGGGCTGCGGGCACAGATACGCAGTATTTT.

This clonotype appeared a few times. The V call is TRBV6-6, the J call TRBJ1-4; TRBD1 aligns across 9 bases. With V trimmed by 3 bases and J by 6 bases, 5 bases remained unmatched. CDR3 length: 15 amino acids. The germline gives CDR1 MNHNY, CDR2 SVGAGI (reference sequence). The CDR3 DNA follows: TGTGCCAGCAGTTATCCGGGACAGGGTGATGAAAAACTGTTTTTT. It yields the protein CASSYPGQGDEKLFF.

This clonotype was picked up many times. The chain combines TRBV11-2 with TRBJ1-2; 7 bases are shared with TRBD1. There are 15 residues in the CDR3. Germline trimming cut 3 bases from V and 3 bases from J; bases unmatched to any gene: 7. Germline loops: CDR1 SGHAT, CDR2 FQNNGV. CDR3: CASSFQQGYHYGYTF. The CDR3 bases are TGTGCCAGCAGCTTTCAACAGGGGTACCACTATGGCTACACCTTC.

This clonotype was seen only a few times. V usage is TRBV5-5 and J usage is TRBJ1-4, with 8 bases matching TRBD1. The V gene's germline CDR1 is SGHKS and CDR2 YYEKEE (reference sequence). Trimming cost V 2 bases and J 5 bases; bases outside gene matches: 5. This CDR3 is 15 amino acids long. The CDR3 DNA is TGTGCCAGCAGCTTCACGGACAGGGTGAATGAAAAACTGTTTTTT. This sequence encodes CASSFTDRVNEKLFF.

This clonotype came up many times. The rearrangement uses TRBV7-9 and TRBJ2-3; 8 nucleotides line up with TRBD1. The CDR3 runs 16 residues. The V gene end was trimmed by 4 bases and the J gene end by 4 bases; junction bases not matched to a gene: 10. Germline CDR1 SEHNR, CDR2 FQNEAQ (reference sequence). The CDR3 loop reads CASSWGAGGIADTQYF. The CDR3 DNA follows: TGTGCCAGCAGCTGGGGAGCAGGGGGCATTGCAGATACGCAGTATTTT.

This clonotype came up many times. The chain links TRBV5-5 to TRBJ2-2; 9 nucleotides match TRBD2. The junction had 13 bases not matched to a gene; V was cut back by 4 bases and J by 3 bases. Germline V CDR1 and CDR2: SGHKS, YYEKEE (reference sequence). The CDR3 spans 18 residues. The chain's CDR3 is CASSAAGGLRRYTGELFF. The DNA for the CDR3 is TGTGCCAGCAGCGCAGCGGGGGGCCTTAGACGCTACACCGGGGAGCTGTTTTTT.

This clonotype was seen ten or more times. V is TRBV6-2 or TRBV6-3 and J is TRBJ2-7; a possible D gene is TRBD2 (5 bases). CDR3 length equals 15 residues. Trimming removed 5 bases at V and 2 bases at J, with 16 bases between. The germline gives CDR1 MNHEY, CDR2 SVGEGT. CDR3 sequence (DNA): TGTGCCAGCAGTCTCTCCGGCGGACTGCCCTACGAGCAGTACTTC. It is translated as CASSLSGGLPYEQYF.

This clonotype came up many times. The chain links TRBV5-3 to TRBJ2-6; either TRBD1 or TRBD2 may supply D (6 bases each). TRBV5-3 carries the ORF label, with uncertain function. The CDR3 totals 17 residues. V was clipped by 4 bases and J by 1 base, with 15 bases between them. The DNA of the CDR3 is TGTGCCAGAAGCATAACTACAGGGAGGTCTGGGGCCAACGTCCTGACTTTC. Translation gives CARSITTGRSGANVLTF.